This TCR beta chain derives from a study of CD8 T cells in Susac syndrome. Germline V lookup: CDR1 DFQATT, CDR2 SNEGSKA (reference sequence). Trimming pared 6 bases from V and 7 bases from J, leaving 21 bases between. The CDR3 has 14 amino acids. Random hexamers were used to reverse transcribe the RNA input (about 0.45 to 1 ug). TCRdb used MiXCR to reprocess the immunoSEQ multiplex PCR reads, holding one entry per CDR3 protein. Of some 200,000 distinct CDR3 sequences listed, 95% are singletons. This rearrangement joins TRBV20-1 to TRBJ1-2; D might be TRBD1 (5 bases). The specimen was CD8+ T cells from PBMCs. The TCR originated in a human donor with Susac syndrome. CDR3 DNA: TGCAGTGCGCAATCGGGTGGGGGGTATGGTGGCTACACCTTC. Encoded protein: CSAQSGGGYGGYTF.